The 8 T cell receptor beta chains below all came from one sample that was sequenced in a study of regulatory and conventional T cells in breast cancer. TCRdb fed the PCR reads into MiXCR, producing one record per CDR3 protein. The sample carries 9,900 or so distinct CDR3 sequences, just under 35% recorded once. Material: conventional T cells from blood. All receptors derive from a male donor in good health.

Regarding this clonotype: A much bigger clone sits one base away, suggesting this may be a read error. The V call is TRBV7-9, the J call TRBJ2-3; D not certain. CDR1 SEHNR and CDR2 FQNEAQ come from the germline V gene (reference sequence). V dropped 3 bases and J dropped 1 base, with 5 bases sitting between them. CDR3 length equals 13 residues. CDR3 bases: TGTGCCAGCAGCTTTGGAGGCACAGATACGCAGTATTTT. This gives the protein CASSFGGTDTQYF.

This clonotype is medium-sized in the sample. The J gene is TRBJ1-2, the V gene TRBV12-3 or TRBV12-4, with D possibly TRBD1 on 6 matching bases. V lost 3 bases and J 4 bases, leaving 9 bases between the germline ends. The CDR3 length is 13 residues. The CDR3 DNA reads TGTGCCAGCAGTTTGCAGGGGTTCTATGGCTACACCTTC. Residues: CASSLQGFYGYTF.

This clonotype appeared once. This chain's CDR3 is CASRLTGGNTEAFF. As DNA, the CDR3 is TGCGCCAGCAGATTGACAGGGGGTAACACTGAAGCTTTCTTT. The chain joins TRBV5-1 to TRBJ1-1; 9 bases fit TRBD1. The CDR3 is 14 amino acids. With 5 bases clipped from V and 2 bases from J, the junction kept 4 bases outside the gene matches. Germline CDR1 reads SGHRS; CDR2 reads YFSETQ.

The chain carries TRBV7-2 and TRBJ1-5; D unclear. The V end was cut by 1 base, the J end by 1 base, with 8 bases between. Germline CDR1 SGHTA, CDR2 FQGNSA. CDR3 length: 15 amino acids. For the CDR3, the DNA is TGTGCCAGCAGCTTAGTGGCGGGAAGCAATCAGCCCCAGCATTTT. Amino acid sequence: CASSLVAGSNQPQHF.

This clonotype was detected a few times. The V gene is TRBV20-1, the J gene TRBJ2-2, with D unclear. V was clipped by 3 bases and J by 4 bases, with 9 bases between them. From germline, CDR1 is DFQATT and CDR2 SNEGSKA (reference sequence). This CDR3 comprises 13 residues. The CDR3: CSASSPSTGELFF. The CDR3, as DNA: TGCAGTGCTAGTTCCCCCAGCACCGGGGAGCTGTTTTTT.

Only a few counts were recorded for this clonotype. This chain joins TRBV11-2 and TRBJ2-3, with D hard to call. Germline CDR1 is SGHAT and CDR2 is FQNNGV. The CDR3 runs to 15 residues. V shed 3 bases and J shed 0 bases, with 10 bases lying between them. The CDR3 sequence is CASSLDGFSTDTQYF. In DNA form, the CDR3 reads TGTGCCAGCAGCTTGGACGGATTTAGCACAGATACGCAGTATTTT.

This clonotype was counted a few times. CDR3 sequence: CASSGTGGWSYNEQFF. The CDR3 coding sequence is TGCGCCAGCAGCGGTACAGGGGGCTGGTCCTACAATGAGCAGTTCTTC. This chain uses TRBV5-1 with TRBJ2-1; TRBD1 matches 9 bases. CDR1 SGHRS and CDR2 YFSETQ come from the germline V gene. This CDR3 spans 16 amino acids. The V segment lost 4 bases and the J segment 1 base; nucleotides outside the gene matches: 6.

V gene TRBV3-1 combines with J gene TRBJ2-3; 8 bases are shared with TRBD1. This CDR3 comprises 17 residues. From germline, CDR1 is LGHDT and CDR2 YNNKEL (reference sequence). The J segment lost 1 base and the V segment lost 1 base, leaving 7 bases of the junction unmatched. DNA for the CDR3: TGTGCCAGCAGCCAAGGCGGAGGACAGGGACGCACAGATACGCAGTATTTT. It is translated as CASSQGGGQGRTDTQYF.